This TCR beta chain came from a study of blood T cell repertoires in COVID-19. Turning to the study itself: Specimens from acute and convalescent COVID-19 originated in the United States, Italy and Spain. T cells, B-cell-depleted T cells, or PBMCs supplied cDNA or gDNA.

The ends were cut back, 2 bases at V and 8 bases at J, with 15 bases in the middle. Germline V lookup: CDR1 SEHNR, CDR2 FQNEAQ (reference sequence). The CDR3 is 14 residues long. Per the authors' pipeline: Quantification of nucleated cells was approximated via reference gene primer amplification. Using immunoSEQ multiplex PCR, the repertoire was profiled, and TCRdb retains in-frame clones only, with some absent. V and J calls and clone size are as listed in that table; D and trimming were resolved from the DNA. The sample carries over 40,000 clones, 83% recorded once. The chain combines TRBV7-9 with TRBJ1-2, with D hard to call. The specimen sequenced was peripheral blood. This TCR derives from a man aged 40-49 years with acute or convalescent COVID-19. The CDR3 DNA is TGTGCCAGCAGCTTATCCGACACTCCAGAAGGCTACACCTTC. Translating gives CASSLSDTPEGYTF.